A single sample is the source of the 18 T cell receptor beta chains below, sequenced in a study of blood T cell repertoires in COVID-19 (dated by TCRdb to the early 2020s). Library generation was performed with the immunoSEQ multiplex PCR assay. TCRdb carries this immuneACCESS record with in-frame sequences only. Its versions omit some clonotypes, under half of them owing to an unresolved V gene in the studies checked, with the rest unexplained. For this sample there are some 250,000 clones; roughly 85% appear just once. The top ten constitute less than 4% of the sample. The source material was peripheral blood. These receptors all come from a woman in her late teens or twenties with acute or convalescent COVID-19.

The chain employs TRBV7-2 and TRBJ2-3, with 8 bases fitting TRBD2. After removal of 4 bases from V and 6 bases from J, the junction contained 9 bases not matched to a gene. The germline V gene has CDR1 SGHTA and CDR2 FQGNSA. This CDR3 is 15 amino acids long. CDR3 sequence: CASSWAGLAGDTQYF. The CDR3 DNA reads TGTGCCAGCAGCTGGGCGGGGCTAGCGGGCGATACGCAGTATTTT.

About this clone: A single base separates this from a much larger clone, so it may be a read error. The chain links TRBV18 to TRBJ1-1, with 7 bases matching TRBD1. Germline-derived CDR1 and CDR2 are KGHSH and LQKENI. CDR3 length: 14 residues. J lost 0 bases, V lost 4 bases, and 2 bases had no gene match. CDR3 region: CASSRGQMNTEAFF. Here the CDR3 DNA reads TGTGCCAGCTCACGGGGACAGATGAACACTGAAGCTTTCTTT.

The chain recombines TRBV5-5 with TRBJ2-5; TRBD2 matches at 11 bases. The CDR3 is 16 amino acids. Germline V lookup: CDR1 SGHKS, CDR2 YYEKEE (reference sequence). V lost 1 base, J lost 3 bases, and 5 bases stayed unmatched. CDR3 nucleotides: TGTGCCAGCAGCTTGTATAGCGGGAGGGTGAAAGAGACCCAGTACTTC. It yields the protein CASSLYSGRVKETQYF.

V usage is TRBV18 and J usage is TRBJ2-1; TRBD2 matches at 9 bases. CDR3 length: 16 residues. With 1 base clipped from V and 8 bases from J, the junction kept 9 bases outside the gene matches. The germline V gene encodes CDR1 KGHSH and CDR2 LQKENI. The CDR3 protein is CASSPLAGGGLHEQFF. CDR3 bases: TGTGCCAGCTCACCACTGGCGGGAGGGGGTCTCCATGAGCAGTTCTTC.

The chain has TRBV5-6 and TRBJ2-7, with TRBD1 matching over 9 bases. J was trimmed by 3 bases and V by 4 bases; bases with no gene match: 8. Germline loops: CDR1 SGHDT, CDR2 YYEEEE. The CDR3 extends over 15 amino acids. The CDR3 protein is CASSRPDRGSYEQYF. As DNA, the CDR3 is TGTGCCAGCAGCCGCCCGGACAGGGGTAGCTACGAGCAGTACTTC.

This clone was found once. At one end the junction does not follow the germline gene, possibly because of a read error. V usage is TRBV28 and J usage is TRBJ1-5; the match to TRBD1 covers 8 bases. The CDR3 is 15 amino acids. Germline V CDR1 and CDR2: MDHEN, SYDVKM. In nucleotides, the CDR3 is TGTGCCAGCAGTTTATTGACAGGGGCCAATCAACCCCAGCATTTT. Its protein is CASSLLTGANQPQHF.

The chain uses TRBV30 and TRBJ2-7; 12 positions match TRBD2. This CDR3 comprises 16 residues. Germline trimming cut 7 bases from V and 2 bases from J; bases unmatched to any gene: 12. Germline CDR1 and CDR2: GTSNPN and SVGIG (reference sequence). The CDR3 is CAFTVSSGRAPYEQYF. The CDR3 nucleotides are TGTGCCTTTACCGTTTCTAGCGGGAGGGCCCCCTACGAGCAGTACTTC.

The V call is TRBV19, the J call TRBJ2-7; D is perhaps TRBD1 (5 bases). V was pared by 3 bases and J by 0 bases, with 6 bases between. This CDR3 contains 13 residues. CDR1 is LNHDA and CDR2 is SQIVND in the germline V gene (reference sequence). The CDR3 DNA sequence: TGTGCCAGTAGTATGCAGGGCTCCTACGAGCAGTACTTC. This codes for CASSMQGSYEQYF.

The chain combines TRBV11-2 with TRBJ2-6; no clear D. From germline, CDR1 is SGHAT and CDR2 FQNNGV. This CDR3 comprises 15 residues. V lost 5 bases, J lost 0 bases, and 8 bases lay in between. This CDR3 reads CASSQPGSGANVLTF. The CDR3, as DNA: TGTGCCAGCAGCCAACCCGGCTCTGGGGCCAACGTCCTGACTTTC.

There are a few counts of this clone. The chain uses TRBV19 and TRBJ1-5; possibly TRBD1 for D (5 bases). Germline assignment: CDR1 LNHDA and CDR2 SQIVND (reference sequence). This CDR3 has 14 amino acids. Deletions cut 8 bases from V and 5 bases from J, with 16 bases between. The CDR3 loop reads CASGAPPGDQPQHF. CDR3 DNA: TGTGCCAGTGGGGCCCCACCGGGCGATCAGCCCCAGCATTTT.

J is TRBJ2-1 and V is TRBV3-1 (or the pseudogene TRBV3-2), with D possibly TRBD2 on 6 matching bases. Germline CDR1 LGHDT, CDR2 YNNKEL (reference sequence). Trimming stripped 0 bases from V and 7 bases from J, with 19 bases between. This CDR3 is 17 amino acids long. The CDR3 protein is CASSQDPASDFLNEQFF. DNA for the CDR3: TGTGCCAGCAGCCAAGATCCGGCTAGCGATTTTTTGAATGAGCAGTTCTTC.

This chain uses TRBV3-1 (or the pseudogene TRBV3-2) with TRBJ1-6, with TRBD1 matching 8 bases. CDR1 and CDR2 (germline): LGHDT, YNNKEL (reference sequence). CDR3 length: 14 residues. J lost 10 bases, V lost 1 base, and 3 bases had no gene match. The CDR3 here is CASSQGTGYSPLHF. CDR3 DNA: TGTGCCAGCAGCCAAGGGACAGGGTACTCACCCCTCCACTTT.

The chain uses TRBV7-2 and TRBJ1-5; tentatively, D is TRBD1 (5 bases). From germline, CDR1 is SGHTA and CDR2 FQGNSA. The CDR3 has 14 amino acids. V was clipped by 4 bases and J by 2 bases, with 9 bases between them. DNA of the CDR3: TGTGCCAGCAGCTCCAGGGCGGGCAATCAGCCCCAGCATTTT. This encodes CASSSRAGNQPQHF.

The chain combines TRBV29-1 with TRBJ2-7, with a tentative D call TRBD1 (6 bases). V was pared by 7 bases and J by 5 bases, with 15 bases between. The CDR3 runs 12 residues. Germline CDR1 and CDR2: SQVTM and ANQGSEA. The CDR3 loop reads CSAGGQGHEQYF. CDR3 bases: TGCAGCGCTGGGGGCCAGGGCCACGAGCAGTACTTC.

The V and J genes are TRBV10-2 and TRBJ2-7, with 9 bases identical to TRBD2. There are 13 residues in the CDR3. V was clipped by 6 bases and J by 0 bases; unmatched bases: 0. Looked up from germline, CDR1 is WSHSY and CDR2 is SAAADI. CDR3 loop: CASRLAGSYEQYF. CDR3 coding DNA: TGCGCCAGCAGACTAGCGGGCTCCTACGAGCAGTACTTC.

The chain carries TRBV11-2 and TRBJ2-1; 12 nucleotides align to TRBD2. CDR1 is SGHAT and CDR2 is FQNNGV in the germline V gene. The CDR3 loop spans 17 amino acids. The trim removed 5 bases at V and 9 bases at J, leaving 14 bases unmatched. The CDR3 DNA reads TGTGCCAGCAGCCTCGGGGGGCCGGGACTAGCGGGCGCTGAGCAGTTCTTC. Translating it yields CASSLGGPGLAGAEQFF. Full variable domain (outside the CDR3, taken from reference TRBV11-2 and TRBJ2-1): EAGVAQSPRYKIIEKRQSVAFWCNPISGHATLYWYQQILGQGPKLLIQFQNNGVVDDSQLPKDRFSAERLKGVDSTLKIQPAKLEDSAVYLCASSLGGPGLAGAEQFFGPGTRLTVL.

The V call is TRBV6-2 or TRBV6-3, the J call TRBJ2-3, with 8 bases fitting TRBD2. The germline gives CDR1 MNHEY, CDR2 SVGEGT. V dropped 1 base and J dropped 8; count of bases not matched to a gene: 8. The CDR3 has 15 residues. CDR3 in DNA: TGTGCCAGCAGTTACTTCGGGGGGGGTTCTAGTACGCAGTATTTT. The encoded protein is CASSYFGGGSSTQYF.

The chain joins TRBV4-3 to TRBJ2-1; D gene ambiguous. The CDR3 sequence is 14 residues long. From germline, CDR1 is LGHNA and CDR2 YSLEER. The germline V and J ends were trimmed by 1 base and 9 bases, with 13 bases remaining between them. The CDR3 DNA follows: TGCGCCAGCAGCCAAGGAACGCGGAAATCTGAGCAGTTCTTC. Its protein is CASSQGTRKSEQFF.